This TCR beta chain was sequenced in a study of PD-L1 blockade in urothelial cancer. In the study overall: Patients took up atezolizumab around 2014 at 1,200 mg intravenously every 3 weeks. Prior chemotherapy ranged from 0 to 3 regimens per patient.

As concerns this clone: Its antigen remains unidentified.

Here immunoSEQ multiplex PCR was the method, and the copy in TCRdb shows in-frame clones only, minus some. The sample records some 110,000 clones, 75% to 90% being singletons. Time point noted: peripheral blood 6 weeks after treatment start. For each patient, 1 to 8 samples were obtained, pretreatment and on-treatment. Broader study findings: Patients who had durable benefit saw their tumor-associated blood clones expand more at 3 weeks.

The CDR3 has 13 residues. Germline lookup yields CDR1 SEHNR and CDR2 FQNEAQ (reference sequence). V dropped 5 bases and J dropped 5; count of bases not matched to a gene: 4. V is TRBV7-9 and J is TRBJ2-7, with TRBD1 matching 9 bases. This sequence originates from a man between 60 and 70 years old with urothelial cancer. The starting material was PBMCs, obtained around atezolizumab (anti-PD-L1) treatment. The CDR3 DNA follows: TGTGCCAGCAGCCCGGGACAGGGCCACGAGCAGTACTTC. Translation gives CASSPGQGHEQYF.